These 6 T cell receptor beta chains were all obtained from the same sample, sequenced in a study of blood T cell repertoires in COVID-19. Sequencing used immunoSEQ multiplex PCR; TCRdb keeps in-frame clones, though not all of them. In the table there are approximately 270,000 clones, 89% of which are singletons. The sample taken for sequencing was peripheral blood. All receptors derive from a man between 45 and 60 years old with acute or convalescent COVID-19.

V is TRBV5-5 and J is TRBJ2-6, with 7 bases lining up with TRBD1. The CDR3 loop spans 18 amino acids. CDR1 and CDR2 from the germline V gene are SGHKS and YYEKEE (reference sequence). V lost 4 bases and J lost 0; bases outside the gene matches: 10. CDR3 protein: CASSAGTAWGSGANVLTF. For the CDR3, the DNA is TGTGCCAGCAGCGCCGGGACAGCCTGGGGCTCTGGGGCCAACGTCCTGACTTTC.

V usage is TRBV29-1 and J usage is TRBJ1-2; D is perhaps TRBD1 (5 bases). V lost 2 bases and J lost 7, with 17 bases in between. The CDR3 runs to 14 residues. Germline CDR1 and CDR2: SQVTM and ANQGSEA. The CDR3 region is CSVERGMGGAGYTF. CDR3 DNA: TGCAGCGTTGAAAGAGGGATGGGGGGAGCTGGCTACACCTTC.

The chain recombines TRBV27 with TRBJ1-1; D might be TRBD1 (6 bases). Germline lookup yields CDR1 MNHEY and CDR2 SMNVEV (reference sequence). The germline V and J ends were trimmed by 5 bases and 11 bases, with 24 bases remaining between them. This CDR3 has 15 residues. CDR3 amino acids: CASSPQQGWSSGAFF. The CDR3 nucleotides are TGTGCCAGCAGTCCACAACAGGGTTGGAGTTCGGGGGCTTTCTTT.

The J gene is TRBJ1-6, the V gene TRBV14, with D uncertain. V was clipped by 4 bases and J by 11 bases, with 9 bases between them. Germline V CDR1 and CDR2: SGHDN, FVKESK. The length of the CDR3 is 12 residues. DNA of the CDR3: TGTGCCAGCAGCCCTCGCGGGGCACCCCTCCACTTT. It translates to CASSPRGAPLHF.

The chain joins TRBV12-3 or TRBV12-4 to TRBJ1-5, with D possibly matching TRBD1 (6 bases). V was pared by 1 base and J by 13 bases, with 8 bases between. The CDR3 contains 11 residues. The chain's CDR3 is CASSLGGPQHF. In DNA, the CDR3 is TGTGCCAGCAGTTTAGGGGGGCCGCAGCATTTT.

The genes are TRBV10-2 and TRBJ1-1; D is possibly TRBD1 (6 bases). Looked up from germline, CDR1 is WSHSY and CDR2 is SAAADI. V lost 2 bases, J lost 5 bases, and 12 bases lay in between. This CDR3 contains 14 residues. The CDR3: CASSEQQGYTEAFF. The CDR3 coding sequence is TGCGCCAGCAGTGAGCAACAGGGTTATACTGAAGCTTTCTTT.